The entry that follows covers one T cell receptor (beta chain) sequence. The CDR3 has 16 residues. The ends lost 5 bases at V and 9 bases at J; junction bases unmatched: 10. The germline V gene encodes CDR1 MDHEN and CDR2 SYDVKM. This sample is drawn from a study of blood T cells in healthy people across ages. Combining a sample-barcoded 5' primer with a J-beta primer mix, a second PCR ran for roughly 7 to 11 cycles. Through a template-switch adaptor with 12 random nucleotides, each cDNA molecule received a tag. There were at least 2.5 million CDR3-containing paired-end reads obtained from each sample. Each CDR3 protein is one row after TCRdb ran MiXCR on the 5' RACE reads. The sample includes fewer than 950,000 distinct CDR3 sequences, 35% to 40% of them seen just once.

The receptor was derived from a man aged 18 to 29 in good health. The chain combines TRBV28 with TRBJ2-3; 14 bases fit TRBD2. The sample was blood. The CDR3 loop is CASSHRTSGGTETQYF. DNA of the CDR3: TGTGCCAGCAGTCACCGGACTAGCGGGGGGACGGAGACGCAGTATTTT. The complete variable domain, with remaining parts taken from reference TRBV28 and TRBJ2-3, reads DVKVTQSSRYLVKRTGEKVFLECVQDMDHENMFWYRQDPGLGLRLIYFSYDVKMKEKGDIPEGYSVSREKKERFSLILESASTNQTSMYLCASSHRTSGGTETQYFGPGTRLTVL.